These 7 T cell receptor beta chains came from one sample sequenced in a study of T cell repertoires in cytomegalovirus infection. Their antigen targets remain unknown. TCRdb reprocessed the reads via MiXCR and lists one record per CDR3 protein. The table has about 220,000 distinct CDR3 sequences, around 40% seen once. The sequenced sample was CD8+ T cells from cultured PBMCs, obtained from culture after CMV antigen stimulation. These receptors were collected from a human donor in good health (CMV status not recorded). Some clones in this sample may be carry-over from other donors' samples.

The CDR3 sequence is CASSQDVGPAYEQYF. The CDR3 DNA is TGTGCCAGCAGCCAAGATGTGGGACCGGCCTACGAGCAGTACTTC. The rearrangement links TRBV14 to TRBJ2-7, with D perhaps being TRBD1 or TRBD2 (5 bases each). Germline assignment: CDR1 SGHDN and CDR2 FVKESK. The V gene lost 0 bases and the J gene lost 2 bases, with 11 bases spanning the gap. The CDR3 sequence is 15 residues long.

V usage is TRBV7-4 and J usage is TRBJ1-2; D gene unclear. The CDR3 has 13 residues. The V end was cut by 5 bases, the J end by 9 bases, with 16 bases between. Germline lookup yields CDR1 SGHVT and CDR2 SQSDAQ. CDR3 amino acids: CASSVVGPGSYTF. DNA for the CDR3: TGTGCCAGCAGCGTAGTCGGTCCCGGGAGCTACACCTTC.

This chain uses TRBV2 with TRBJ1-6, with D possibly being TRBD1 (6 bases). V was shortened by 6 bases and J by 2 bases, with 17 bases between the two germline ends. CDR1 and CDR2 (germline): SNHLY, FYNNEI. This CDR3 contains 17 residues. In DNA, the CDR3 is TGTGCCAGCAGGGGGACATCCCCGGTCCCCTATAATTCACCCCTCCACTTT. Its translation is CASRGTSPVPYNSPLHF.

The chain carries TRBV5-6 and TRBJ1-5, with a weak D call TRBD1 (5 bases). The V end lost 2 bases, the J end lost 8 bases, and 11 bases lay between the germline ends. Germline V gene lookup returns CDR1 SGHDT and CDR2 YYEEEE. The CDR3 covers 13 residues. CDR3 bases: TGTGCCAGCAGCTTTCGGGGCCACGAGCCCCAGCATTTT. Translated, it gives CASSFRGHEPQHF.

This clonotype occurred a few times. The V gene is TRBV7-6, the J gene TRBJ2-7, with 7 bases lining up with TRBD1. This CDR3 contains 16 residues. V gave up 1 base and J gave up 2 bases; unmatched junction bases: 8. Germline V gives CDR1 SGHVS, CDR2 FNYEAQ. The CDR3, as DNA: TGTGCCAGCAGCTTAGGGCGAGGGCAGGGGGCCTACGAGCAGTACTTC. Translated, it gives CASSLGRGQGAYEQYF.

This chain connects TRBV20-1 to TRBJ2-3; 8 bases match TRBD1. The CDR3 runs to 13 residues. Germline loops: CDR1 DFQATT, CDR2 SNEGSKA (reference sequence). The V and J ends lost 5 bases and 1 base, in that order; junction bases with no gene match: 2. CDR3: CSALDRGTDTQYF. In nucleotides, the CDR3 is TGCAGTGCTCTGGACAGGGGCACAGATACGCAGTATTTT.

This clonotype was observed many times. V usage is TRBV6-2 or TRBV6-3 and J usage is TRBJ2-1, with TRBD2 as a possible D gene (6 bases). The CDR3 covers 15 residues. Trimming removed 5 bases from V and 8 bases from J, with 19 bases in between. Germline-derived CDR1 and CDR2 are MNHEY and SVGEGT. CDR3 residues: CASSTQRARYYEQFF. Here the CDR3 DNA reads TGTGCCAGCAGTACCCAGCGGGCCCGTTACTATGAGCAGTTCTTC.